The rows below give T cell receptor beta chains drawn from one sample of a study of OX40 agonist ivuxolimab in advanced cancers. TCRdb's table, derived via immunoSEQ multiplex PCR, lists solely in-frame clones and lacks some. The sample consists of approximately 58,000 clones, 86% of them appearing once. Sequences were derived from CD4+ or CD8+ T cells sorted from blood, sampled in a trial of the OX40 agonist ivuxolimab. All receptors derive from an adult with an advanced solid tumor such as melanoma, head and neck, liver or kidney cancer. Both conserved end residues are part of each CDR3. The D gene is left open where the match is weak. Size is stated for part of the rows, as once, few or many counts, or as a class when the clone is expanded.

D gene	J gene	V gene	clone size	CDR3 DNA	CDR3 protein
TRBD2	TRBJ2-1	TRBV30	few	TGTGCCTGGAGTGTGCGATCTAGCGGGGGGAAGTACAATGAGCAGTTCTTC	CAWSVRSSGGKYNEQFF
.	TRBJ1-2	TRBV7-9	few	TGTGCCAGCAGCTTAGAGGCGGTTCTTAACTATGGCTACACCTTC	CASSLEAVLNYGYTF
.	TRBJ1-6	TRBV7-2	.	TGTGCCAGCAGCTTTTTCAGCTTTGGCAGCTCCTATAATTCACCCCTCCACTTT	CASSFFSFGSSYNSPLHF
.	TRBJ2-5	TRBV5-1	.	TGCGCCAGCAGCTTAGGGCAGTATCAAGAGACCCAGTACTTC	CASSLGQYQETQYF
.	TRBJ1-2	TRBV7-2	.	TGTGCCAGCAGCTTAGTCGGCCAAGGAGGCTATGGCTACACCTTC	CASSLVGQGGYGYTF
.	TRBJ1-4	TRBV28	few	TGTGCCAGCAGTGTCACGAGAAAACTGTTTTTT	CASSVTRKLFF
TRBD2	TRBJ2-1	TRBV18	.	TGTGCCAGCTCACCACCGGGACTAGCGGGGGGCCGGGCAAATGAGCAGTTCTTC	CASSPPGLAGGRANEQFF
.	TRBJ2-2	TRBV11-3	.	TGTGCCAGCAGCCCCAGGGGGGCGAACACCGGGGAGCTGTTTTTT	CASSPRGANTGELFF
.	TRBJ2-3	TRBV29-1	few	TGCAGCGTTGAAGATGACGGGTTCGTGACAGATACGCAGTATTTT	CSVEDDGFVTDTQYF
.	TRBJ1-5	TRBV27	.	TGTGCCAGCAGAATATCGGGCCAGCCCCAGCATTTT	CASRISGQPQHF
.	TRBJ1-5	TRBV10-1	.	TGCGCCAGCAGAAGCAGGGGAGCCCCTAGCAATCAGCCCCAGCATTTT	CASRSRGAPSNQPQHF
.	TRBJ1-6	TRBV11-2	.	TGTGCCAGCAGCTTAGAAGGGTTTGTTAATTCACCCCTCCACTTT	CASSLEGFVNSPLHF
TRBD2	TRBJ2-3	TRBV7-3	.	TGTGCCAGCAGACGAATTCCGGGACTAGCGGTGGGAGATACGCAGTATTTT	CASRRIPGLAVGDTQYF
.	TRBJ2-7	TRBV28	.	TGTGCCAGCAGTTTGAACAGGTACTACGAGCAGTACTTC	CASSLNRYYEQYF
.	TRBJ1-1	TRBV2	.	TGTGCCTGGGGAGGTGGCGGGGTTGTCGCTGAAGCTTTCTTT	CAWGGGGVVAEAFF
.	TRBJ1-4	TRBV6-5	.	TGTGCCAGCACCGCAGGGGCAACTAATGAAAAACTGTTTTTT	CASTAGATNEKLFF
.	TRBJ1-6	TRBV11-3	medium-sized	TGTGCCAGCAGCTTATCCTGGTCCTATAATTCACCCCTCCACTTT	CASSLSWSYNSPLHF
.	TRBJ1-3	TRBV6-6	.	TGTGCCAGCAGCCCGAGACAGTTTTCTGGAAACACCATATATTTT	CASSPRQFSGNTIYF
TRBD2	TRBJ2-7	TRBV7-2	.	TGTGCCAGCAGCTTAGAAGCGGGGGGGTTCTACGAGCAGTACTTC	CASSLEAGGFYEQYF
.	TRBJ2-2	TRBV19	.	TGTGCCAGTACCGCGGACAGAAGCACCGGGGAGCTGTTTTTT	CASTADRSTGELFF
TRBD1	TRBJ1-5	TRBV28	.	TGTGCCAGCAGACGGACAGGCGGCAATCAGCCCCAGCATTTT	CASRRTGGNQPQHF
.	TRBJ1-3	TRBV30	.	TGTGCCTGGAGCACAGGAAACACCATATATTTT	CAWSTGNTIYF
.	TRBJ1-2	TRBV2	.	TGTGCCAGCGCGTCGGGGGGCGACTATGGCTACACCTTC	CASASGGDYGYTF